One sample yielded the 3 T cell receptor beta chains listed below, sequenced in a study of vaccination effects on CD4 cells after COVID-19. CD4+ T cells specific for antigen were expanded with viral peptide pools by the ViraFEST assay before sequencing. Cultured cells yielded isolated CD4+ T cells after around 10 days. Of the BNT162b2 and mRNA-1273 vaccines, participants received two doses of one or the other. What these receptors recognize is not known. Method: immunoSEQ multiplex PCR; TCRdb's copy keeps in-frame clones and lacks some. The sample holds 25,000 to 30,000 clones, 73% seen once. The specimen comprised CD4+ T cells from PBMCs cultured with HCoV-NL63 spike peptides, sampled after COVID-19 vaccination. The receptors here all came from a human donor who received a COVID-19 vaccine.

This rearrangement joins TRBV4-1 to TRBJ2-7; no definite D call. The CDR3 contains 14 residues. Deletions cut 0 bases from V and 3 bases from J, with 9 bases between. Germline CDR1 MGHRA, CDR2 YSYEKL. CDR3 sequence (DNA): TGCGCCAGCAGCCAAGAATCGAGTGTCTACGAGCAGTACTTC. Translated: CASSQESSVYEQYF.

The CDR3: CASRGQWGTEAFF. CDR3 sequence (DNA): TGTGCCAGCAGGGGACAATGGGGGACTGAAGCTTTCTTT. This chain links TRBV25-1 with TRBJ1-1; the D gene is possibly TRBD1 (6 bases). This CDR3 is 13 amino acids long. Germline V gene sequence: CDR1 MGHDK, CDR2 SYGVNS. The V gene lost 6 bases and the J gene lost 5 bases, with 13 bases spanning the gap.

This clone has just a few counts. CDR3 bases: TGTGCCAGCAGCTTAGATAGATCTGGGTTAGCAGACGAGCAGTACTTC. It encodes CASSLDRSGLADEQYF. The chain links TRBV11-2 to TRBJ2-7; D not resolved. Trimming took off 0 bases at V and 5 bases at J, with 17 bases between the two ends. CDR1 is SGHAT, CDR2 FQNNGV, per germline. The CDR3 runs 16 residues. Looking up the rest from reference TRBV11-2 and TRBJ2-7 gives the full variable domain: EAGVAQSPRYKIIEKRQSVAFWCNPISGHATLYWYQQILGQGPKLLIQFQNNGVVDDSQLPKDRFSAERLKGVDSTLKIQPAKLEDSAVYLCASSLDRSGLADEQYFGPGTRLTVT.